Below, one T cell receptor beta chain is given with its context. Regions amplified from RNA transcripts were the TCR beta CDR3 regions. A set of HTBI primers served as the primers for a first-round RT-PCR of the TCR CDR3. TCRdb used MiXCR to reprocess the multiplex PCR reads, holding one entry per CDR3 protein. The sample records around 350,000 distinct CDR3 sequences, less than 20% being singletons. The CDR3 loop spans 14 amino acids. V lost 0 bases and J lost 1, with 7 bases in between. Germline V gene lookup returns CDR1 SGHRS and CDR2 YFSETQ. The source of the sample is a study of T cells in Graves' hyperthyroidism and ophthalmopathy.

This receptor was taken from a woman aged 18-29 years with Graves' hyperthyroidism that later progressed to Graves' ophthalmopathy. The gene calls are TRBV5-1 and TRBJ1-1; no firm D call. Material: blood. The CDR3 DNA reads TGCGCCAGCAGCTTGGAGATAGGGAACACTGAAGCTTTCTTT. It translates to CASSLEIGNTEAFF.